These 8 T cell receptor beta chains originate from one sample sequenced in a study of T cell clones after liver transplantation. Assay: immunoSEQ multiplex PCR; the TCRdb copy retains only in-frame clones and omits some. The data contain about 120,000 clones, less than 95% of them singletons. The sequences come from CD4+ T cells from blood, collected 12 months after liver transplant. These receptors were collected from a human patient who received a liver transplant. The T cells may partly be graft donor cells.

V usage is TRBV5-1 and J usage is TRBJ2-1; maybe TRBD1 (5 bases). Germline-derived CDR1 and CDR2 are SGHRS and YFSETQ. CDR3 size: 14 residues. Between the trimmed V and J ends, which lost 5 bases and 0 bases, there was a span of 9 bases. Written as DNA, the CDR3 is TGCGCCAGCAGGGAGACAGCCTCCTACAATGAGCAGTTCTTC. This encodes CASRETASYNEQFF.

The chain combines TRBV6-1 with TRBJ2-1; tentatively, D is TRBD2 (5 bases). Germline V gene sequence: CDR1 MNHNS, CDR2 SASEGT. This CDR3 spans 12 amino acids. V dropped 4 bases and J dropped 8 bases, with 9 bases sitting between them. The CDR3 reads CASSAWGDEQFF. The DNA for the CDR3 is TGTGCCAGCAGTGCTTGGGGAGATGAGCAGTTCTTC.

V gene TRBV4-3 combines with J gene TRBJ1-2; a weak D match, TRBD1 (6 bases). Germline V gene data show CDR1 as LGHNA and CDR2 as YSLEER. The CDR3 sequence is 14 residues long. Trimming pared 2 bases from V and 6 bases from J, leaving 13 bases between. The CDR3 here is CASSQTVGGHGYTF. The CDR3 nucleotides read TGCGCCAGCAGCCAAACGGTGGGGGGCCATGGCTACACCTTC.

This chain uses TRBV11-3 with TRBJ2-1; either TRBD1 or TRBD2 may supply D (5 bases each). This CDR3 comprises 14 residues. V was clipped by 4 bases and J by 8 bases, with 15 bases between them. The germline gives CDR1 SGHNT, CDR2 YENEEA. In DNA form, the CDR3 reads TGTGCCAGCAGCTATCGGGGCCGGACCGATGAGCAGTTCTTC. Translating gives CASSYRGRTDEQFF.

The CDR3 bases are TGTGCCAGCAGCTACGACCGAAAAGAGACCCAGTACTTC. Its protein product is CASSYDRKETQYF. The chain employs TRBV7-7 and TRBJ2-5; D is uncertain. V lost 4 bases to trimming and J lost 3 bases, with 9 bases between them. Germline CDR1 reads SSHAT; CDR2 reads FNYEAQ (reference sequence). The CDR3 runs 13 residues.

The chain couples TRBV6-1 to TRBJ1-4; unclear D gene. This CDR3 is built from 14 residues. V was trimmed by 6 bases and J by 3 bases, leaving 11 bases between them. From germline, CDR1 is MNHNS and CDR2 SASEGT. CDR3 protein: CASRGRVANEKLFF. The CDR3 DNA follows: TGTGCCAGCAGGGGGAGGGTGGCTAATGAAAAACTGTTTTTT.

The chain combines TRBV19 with TRBJ2-2, with TRBD1 identical over 12 bases. This CDR3 has 16 residues. The V and J ends lost 3 bases and 5 bases, in that order; junction bases with no gene match: 4. The germline V gene encodes CDR1 LNHDA and CDR2 SQIVND (reference sequence). The CDR3 loop reads CASSIGTGGRTGELFF. As DNA, the CDR3 is TGTGCCAGTAGTATCGGGACAGGGGGCAGGACCGGGGAGCTGTTTTTT.

Ten or more counts support this clone. The chain joins TRBV9 to TRBJ2-2; D not resolved. The CDR3 contains 14 residues. V lost 3 bases, J lost 2 bases, and 8 bases lay in between. The germline V gene encodes CDR1 SGDLS and CDR2 YYNGEE. Here the CDR3 DNA reads TGTGCCAGCAGCGCAGCAGTCAACACCGGGGAGCTGTTTTTT. It specifies CASSAAVNTGELFF.